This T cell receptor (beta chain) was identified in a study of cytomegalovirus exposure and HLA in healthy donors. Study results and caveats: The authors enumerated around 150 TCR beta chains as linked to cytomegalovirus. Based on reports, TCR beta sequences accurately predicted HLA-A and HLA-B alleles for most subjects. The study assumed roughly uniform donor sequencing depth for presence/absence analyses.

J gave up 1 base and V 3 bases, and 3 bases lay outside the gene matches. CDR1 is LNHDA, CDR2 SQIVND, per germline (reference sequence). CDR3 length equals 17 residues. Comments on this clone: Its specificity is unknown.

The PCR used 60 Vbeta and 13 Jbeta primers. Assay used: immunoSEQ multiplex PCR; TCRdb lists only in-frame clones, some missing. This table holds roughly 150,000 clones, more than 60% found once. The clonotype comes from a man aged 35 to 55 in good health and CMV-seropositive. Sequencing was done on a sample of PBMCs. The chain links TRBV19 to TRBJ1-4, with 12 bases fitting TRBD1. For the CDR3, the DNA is TGTGCCAGTAGTATCGGGACAGGGGGCGGAACTAATGAAAAACTGTTTTTT. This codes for CASSIGTGGGTNEKLFF.